This TCR beta chain is from a study of T-cell reconstitution after alpha-beta-depleted transplantation in children. Findings and caveats of the study: Diversity of TCRbeta at day 60 was high in some patients, arising from surviving recipient T cells and thymic progenitors. The study reportedly traced alpha-beta T cells about two months after transplant to several hundred expanded graft clones.

Unique molecular identifiers were incorporated into the prepared TCRbeta library. MiXCR, run by TCRdb on the PCR reads, gives a single entry per CDR3 protein. The data hold a few hundred thousand distinct CDR3 sequences, with 15% to 20% observed a single time. Notes on this clonotype: Its antigen is not identified.

Trimming cost V 2 bases and J 5 bases, with 1 base left between them. The CDR3 has 10 residues. Germline CDR1 DFQATT, CDR2 SNEGSKA (reference sequence). This sequence originates from a boy in the first two years of life who had a stem cell transplant for Wiskott-Aldrich syndrome, so the T cells may come from the graft donor. This sequence joins TRBV20-1 and TRBJ2-1; D is unclear. The sample consisted of PBMCs, mostly from graft donor cells, taken 360 days after TCRalphabeta/CD19-depleted stem cell transplant. The CDR3 DNA follows: TGCAGTGCTAGAAACAATGAGCAGTTCTTC. Protein product: CSARNNEQFF.